Listed below are T cell receptor beta chains from one sample, sequenced in a study of cytomegalovirus exposure and HLA in healthy donors. The table came from immunoSEQ multiplex PCR; TCRdb's copy has only in-frame clones and leaves some out. The sample has some 140,000 clones; around 68% are singletons. Sample: PBMCs. These receptors all stem from a man under 40 in good health and CMV-seronegative. The conserved cysteine and the conserved F or W are not part of the CDR3 here.

V: TRBV9
length: 12
CDR3: ASSGDPGAGLPF

V: TRBV2
length: 13
CDR3: ASSEASLSGNTIY

V: TRBV27
length: 18
CDR3: ASSLRGRLFGTSAYNEQF

V: TRBV5-1
length: 11
CDR3: ASSETGPYGYT

V: TRBV29-1
length: 11
CDR3: SVAGGANYGYT

V: TRBV15
length: 13
CDR3: ATSSDDRGQNIQY

V: TRBV28
length: 11
CDR3: ASSLTPYNEQF

V: TRBV30
length: 13
CDR3: AWRGSPSGNYGYT

V: TRBV28
length: 11
CDR3: ASTGRVDQPQH

V: TRBV30
length: 13
CDR3: AWTSPTGGVYEQY

V: TRBV28
length: 12
CDR3: ASRPLAGVETQY

V: TRBV11-1
length: 9
CDR3: ASSPDTEAF

V: TRBV28
length: 13
CDR3: ASSPRGARTDTQY

V: TRBV10-1
length: 9
CDR3: ASRVETEAF

V: TRBV6-6
length: 10
CDR3: ASSDSNYGYT

V: TRBV5-4
length: 14
CDR3: ASSLDGGLSTDTQY

V: TRBV30
length: 12
CDR3: AWSFSGGLYEQY

V: TRBV7-9
length: 12
CDR3: ASCLSGGYNEQF

V: TRBV7-6
length: 12
CDR3: ASSLTRVPDTQY

V: TRBV28
length: 13
CDR3: ASSPPSRYGNVLT

V: TRBV9
length: 11
CDR3: ASSPQGYNEQF

V: TRBV5-1
length: 12
CDR3: ASSLYAGNTEAF

V: TRBV7-2
length: 16
CDR3: ASSLDYLAGGVTYEQY

V: TRBV15
length: 13
CDR3: ATSRDGGGRETQY

V: TRBV6-1
length: 10
CDR3: ASADNSYEQY

V: TRBV9
length: 13
CDR3: ASSVGGTSGETQY

V: TRBV5-1
length: 12
CDR3: ASSSPSSGNTIY

V: TRBV7-2
length: 12
CDR3: ASSPQGAGNTIY

V: TRBV9
length: 14
CDR3: ASSPRAVSSYNEQF

V: TRBV6-4
length: 13
CDR3: ASSELTELNEKLF

V: TRBV5-4
length: 11
CDR3: ASSIDSHQPQH